This T cell receptor (beta chain) was profiled in a study of blood T cell repertoires in COVID-19. The germline V and J ends were trimmed by 1 base and 0 bases, with 19 bases remaining between them. The CDR3 totals 19 residues. The germline CDR1 and CDR2 sequences are SEHNR and FQNEAQ (reference sequence). Assay: immunoSEQ multiplex PCR; the TCRdb copy retains only in-frame clones and omits some. The data contain roughly 150,000 clones, about 80% of them singletons. Sequenced sample: peripheral blood. This receptor was taken from a man aged 65 to 85 who had recovered from COVID-19. V usage is TRBV7-9 and J usage is TRBJ1-3; perhaps TRBD1 as D (5 bases). The DNA for the CDR3 is TGTGCCAGCAGCTTAGATTCTGTCGGGGGGTTCGGCTCTGGAAACACCATATATTTT. This gives the protein CASSLDSVGGFGSGNTIYF. The complete variable domain, with remaining parts taken from reference TRBV7-9 and TRBJ1-3, reads DTGVSQNPRHKITKRGQNVTFRCDPISEHNRLYWYRQTLGQGPEFLTYFQNEAQLEKSRLLSDRFSAERPKGSFSTLEIQRTEQGDSAMYLCASSLDSVGGFGSGNTIYFGEGSWLTVV.